The TCR beta chain under discussion was sequenced for a study of blood T cell repertoires in COVID-19 (dated by TCRdb to 2020 to 2022). The study in broad terms: Samples covering the acute and convalescent phases of COVID-19 were provided by collaborators in the United States, Italy and Spain. The material from the prospective study consisted of cDNA or gDNA derived from T cells, B-cell-depleted T cells, or PBMCs. Subjects who had been exposed to COVID-19, were actively infected with it, or had recovered from it provided the deeply sampled blood TCRbeta repertoires that made up the dataset. The repertoires were released in a freely available public database meant as a resource for research on the immune response to SARS-CoV-2. The samples were drawn from the first 160 participants of the ongoing ImmuneRACE study and from roughly 1,300 subjects provided by 6 global collaborators. Nearly every sample came with metadata listing a de-identified subject ID, COVID-19 status, age in years and sex. Where available, HLA class I and class II types were taken from metadata supplied by the sample provider and were not determined by assay-based typing.

This clone was recorded once. The target of this receptor is not known. Base qualities are missing; no much larger clone stands one base away. Here V drops 3 bases and J drops 10 bases, and the junction holds 5 bases not matched to any gene. The CDR3 runs 14 amino acids, cysteine and phenylalanine included. Only the CDR3 DNA stays, 42 bases, in frame from base 1. Based on the germline V gene (reference sequence), the CDR1 and CDR2 sequences are MNHEY and SMNVEV. The collaborating institutions used their own protocols to collect whole blood in K2EDTA tubes. For TCRbeta analysis, collaborators shipped samples as frozen whole blood, isolated PBMCs, or DNA extracted from either of those sample types. The immunoSEQ Assay, a bias-controlled multiplex PCR, was used to amplify TCRbeta CDR3 regions from genomic DNA. The authors' analysis ran thus. Within the assay, amplification of reference gene primers was used to estimate how many nucleated cells each sample contained. To quantify the absolute abundance of each unique TCRbeta CDR3 rearrangement, sequence reads were collapsed and filtered. Productive Simpson clonality was computed per sample as the square root of Simpson's diversity index over productive rearrangements. TCRdb stores this immuneACCESS table with in-frame sequences only. Part of the clones is absent; in the studies checked, under half of the shortfall reflects unresolved V genes, and no reason is known for the rest. That table supplies the V and J calls and clone size; D and trimming were determined from the DNA. The sample table holds some 150,000 clones, of which about nine tenths were seen once. The ten most abundant clones make up roughly 3.5% of the sample.

Results and caveats for the whole study, not just this receptor: Clinical and demographic metadata were provided uncurated, with the amount varying by source and participant.

This chain is built from TRBV27 and TRBJ1-5; 11 of the junction bases match TRBD1. Material for sequencing was peripheral blood. This sequence originates from a man aged 65 to 85 with acute or convalescent COVID-19. The bases are TGTGCCAGCAGTTTCCGGGACAGGGGGGCACCCCAGCATTTT. It specifies CASSFRDRGAPQHF.